Here is one TCR beta chain with its context. The record originates from a study of shared T cell receptors in the human thymus. Repertoires were generated with immunoSEQ multiplex PCR, while TCRdb's copy carries only in-frame clones and drops some. This sample yields hundreds of thousands of clones, of which about 87% are seen a single time; roughly 0.0086% belongs to the top ten. In germline, CDR1 is SEHNR, CDR2 FQNEAQ (reference sequence). V lost 4 bases and J lost 8, with 17 bases in between. The CDR3 runs 14 residues. These data were also filed under a second study, of human thymus T cells.

The sequencing sample was made of thymocytes. This chain connects TRBV7-9 to TRBJ1-2; D is undetermined. This receptor was obtained from a boy less than two years old with a congenital heart defect. Here the CDR3 reads CASSSRTEARGYTF. CDR3 bases: TGTGCCAGCAGCTCCCGGACGGAGGCAAGAGGCTACACCTTC.